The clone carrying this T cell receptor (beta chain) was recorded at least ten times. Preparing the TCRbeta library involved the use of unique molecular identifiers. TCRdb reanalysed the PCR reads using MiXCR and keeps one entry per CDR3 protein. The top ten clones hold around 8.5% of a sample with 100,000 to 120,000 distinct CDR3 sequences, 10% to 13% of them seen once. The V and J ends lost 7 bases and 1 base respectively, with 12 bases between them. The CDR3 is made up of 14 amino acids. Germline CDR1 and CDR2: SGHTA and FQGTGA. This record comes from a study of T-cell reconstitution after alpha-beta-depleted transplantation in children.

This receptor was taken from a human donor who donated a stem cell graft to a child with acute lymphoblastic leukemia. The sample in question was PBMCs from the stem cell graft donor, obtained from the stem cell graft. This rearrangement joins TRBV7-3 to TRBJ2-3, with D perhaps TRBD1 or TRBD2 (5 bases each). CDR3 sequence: CASKRDPGTDTQYF. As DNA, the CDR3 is TGTGCCAGCAAGAGGGACCCCGGCACAGATACGCAGTATTTT.